The 24 T cell receptor beta chains given below trace back to one sample, sequenced in a study of tumor-infiltrating lymphocytes in localized non-small cell lung cancer. Repertoires were generated with immunoSEQ multiplex PCR, while TCRdb's copy carries only in-frame clones and drops some. The table has some 8,400 clones, over 70% seen once; the top ten hold approximately 13%. The sample taken for sequencing was uninvolved lung tissue not adjacent to the tumor. These receptors all stem from a human donor with non-small cell lung cancer.

The rearrangement uses TRBV5-1 and TRBJ2-5; 7 positions match TRBD1. This CDR3 is 15 amino acids long. Per the germline V gene, CDR1 is SGHRS and CDR2 is YFSETQ. V shed 2 bases, J shed 3 bases, and the junction held 7 bases outside the gene matches. This CDR3 reads CASSFTQGWEETQYF. CDR3 DNA sequence: TGCGCCAGCAGCTTTACACAGGGGTGGGAAGAGACCCAGTACTTC.

This chain links TRBV15 with TRBJ1-1; tentatively, D is TRBD1 (6 bases). Germline CDR1 LNHNV, CDR2 YYDKDF (reference sequence). This CDR3 region has 15 residues. Trimming took off 2 bases at V and 0 bases at J, with 10 bases between the two ends. The CDR3 is CATSRYGQLNTEAFF. As DNA, the CDR3 is TGTGCCACCAGCAGATACGGACAGCTGAACACTGAAGCTTTCTTT.

DNA for the CDR3: TGTGCCAGCAGCTTAGACTCTAGCGGGACCTGGGAGCAGTACTTC. Protein product: CASSLDSSGTWEQYF. The V call is TRBV11-3, the J call TRBJ2-7; 9 bases are shared with TRBD2. Trimming took 0 bases from V and 7 from J; bases not matched to a gene: 7. This CDR3 spans 15 amino acids. The germline V gene has CDR1 SGHNT and CDR2 YENEEA.

The V and J genes are TRBV27 and TRBJ2-7; D gene uncertain. The CDR3 contains 16 residues. Germline V gives CDR1 MNHEY, CDR2 SMNVEV (reference sequence). V gave up 2 bases and J gave up 0 bases, with 14 bases separating them. The CDR3 DNA reads as TGTGCCAGCAGTTTAAGGCCCGGAAGATACTCCTACGAGCAGTACTTC. It encodes CASSLRPGRYSYEQYF.

The chain recombines TRBV30 with TRBJ2-1, with 10 bases identical to TRBD2. The V segment lost 5 bases and the J segment 7 bases; nucleotides outside the gene matches: 8. Germline V gene data show CDR1 as GTSNPN and CDR2 as SVGIG (reference sequence). The CDR3 is 14 residues long. This CDR3 reads CAWSAGGPRNEQFF. CDR3 nucleotides: TGTGCCTGGTCAGCGGGAGGGCCAAGGAATGAGCAGTTCTTC. Full variable domain (rest looked up from reference TRBV30 and TRBJ2-1): SQTIHQWPATLVQPVGSPLSLECTVEGTSNPNLYWYRQAAGRGLQLLFYSVGIGQISSEVPQNLSASRPQDRQFILSSKKLLLSDSGFYLCAWSAGGPRNEQFFGPGTRLTVL.

V gene TRBV19 combines with J gene TRBJ2-6; the D gene is possibly TRBD1 (5 bases). CDR3 length: 17 residues. The V gene lost 5 bases and the J gene lost 0 bases, with 14 bases spanning the gap. Germline V lookup: CDR1 LNHDA, CDR2 SQIVND (reference sequence). The CDR3 is CASSAQGFSSGANVLTF. The CDR3 coding sequence is TGTGCCAGTAGTGCCCAGGGTTTTAGCTCTGGGGCCAACGTCCTGACTTTC.

The gene calls are TRBV6-1 and TRBJ2-7; D call uncertain. Germline-derived CDR1 and CDR2 are MNHNS and SASEGT. This CDR3 contains 13 residues. V lost 2 bases and J 1 base, leaving 6 bases between the germline ends. The CDR3 loop is CASSETVSYEQYF. CDR3 sequence (DNA): TGTGCCAGCAGTGAAACGGTTTCCTACGAGCAGTACTTC.

This clone occurred a few times. The chain joins TRBV2 to TRBJ1-1; D not certain. This CDR3 comprises 15 residues. V lost 5 bases, J lost 1 base, and 14 bases lay in between. Germline CDR1 is SNHLY and CDR2 is FYNNEI. CDR3 protein: CASSFTDGTNTEAFF. CDR3 coding DNA: TGTGCCAGCAGTTTTACGGACGGCACGAACACTGAAGCTTTCTTT.

The chain recombines TRBV2 with TRBJ1-1, with 11 bases aligning to TRBD1. The CDR3 length is 15 residues. V lost 6 bases and J lost 4; bases outside the gene matches: 7. Germline assignment: CDR1 SNHLY and CDR2 FYNNEI. CDR3 residues: CASSRGGTGGTEAFF. The CDR3 nucleotides are TGTGCCAGCAGCCGAGGGGGGACAGGGGGCACTGAAGCTTTCTTT.

This chain connects TRBV7-8 to TRBJ2-7, with 9 bases lining up with TRBD1. There are 14 residues in the CDR3. Losses at the gene ends were 5 bases for V and 6 bases for J; bases not matched to a gene: 8. The germline V gene encodes CDR1 SGHVS and CDR2 FQNEAQ. Here the CDR3 reads CASSTTGGLSEQYF. The CDR3 nucleotides read TGTGCCAGCAGCACGACAGGGGGATTGTCCGAGCAGTACTTC.

The count of this clone is one. The gene calls are TRBV7-9 and TRBJ1-5, with a weak D call TRBD1 (5 bases). Germline values: CDR1 SEHNR, CDR2 FQNEAQ (reference sequence). V dropped 5 bases and J dropped 5 bases, with 10 bases sitting between them. The CDR3 runs to 13 residues. The CDR3 nucleotides are TGTGCCAGCAGCCTCAGGGACCATCAGCCCCAGCATTTT. It yields the protein CASSLRDHQPQHF.

The chain links TRBV19 to TRBJ2-4; D uncertain. The CDR3 sequence is 16 residues long. V was trimmed by 3 bases and J by 3 bases, leaving 15 bases between them. Germline loops: CDR1 LNHDA, CDR2 SQIVND (reference sequence). CDR3 amino acids: CASSILPGPDKNIQYF. The CDR3 nucleotides are TGTGCCAGTAGTATCCTCCCCGGACCGGACAAAAACATTCAGTACTTC.

Written as DNA, the CDR3 is TGTGCCAGCAGCACTGGACTAGCGGGAGCCACAGATACGCAGTATTTT. Protein sequence: CASSTGLAGATDTQYF. The chain links TRBV9 to TRBJ2-3; 13 positions agree with TRBD2. CDR1 and CDR2 (germline): SGDLS, YYNGEE. The CDR3 has 16 amino acids. The V segment lost 4 bases and the J segment 2 bases; nucleotides outside the gene matches: 4.

V gene TRBV10-3 combines with J gene TRBJ2-7; tentative D call: TRBD1 (5 bases). CDR1 is ENHRY, CDR2 SYGVKD, per germline. This CDR3 has 16 amino acids. V lost 5 bases and J 4 bases, leaving 21 bases between the germline ends. As DNA, the CDR3 is TGTGCCATCAGTCTTGGCGGCCAGGGAAGGTTTTACGAGCAGTACTTC. This codes for CAISLGGQGRFYEQYF.

This CDR3 reads CASNGGQGYTF. The CDR3 coding sequence is TGTGCCAGCAACGGTGGGCAGGGCTACACCTTC. The V gene is TRBV5-4, the J gene TRBJ1-2; D is ambiguous. The germline CDR1 and CDR2 sequences are SGHNT and YYREEE (reference sequence). V was cut by 6 bases and J by 8 bases, with 11 bases left in between. The CDR3 consists of 11 residues.

The chain links TRBV19 to TRBJ2-4; D is unclear. This CDR3 comprises 15 residues. The V and J ends lost 4 bases and 0 bases respectively, with 10 bases between them. Germline loops: CDR1 LNHDA, CDR2 SQIVND (reference sequence). CDR3 protein: CASSNVRLAKNIQYF. In DNA, the CDR3 is TGTGCCAGTAGTAACGTCAGGCTAGCCAAAAACATTCAGTACTTC.

V is TRBV5-1 and J is TRBJ1-1, with 9 bases identical to TRBD1. The germline CDR1 and CDR2 sequences are SGHRS and YFSETQ. This CDR3 has 17 residues. After removal of 4 bases from V and 5 bases from J, the junction contained 15 bases not matched to a gene. The DNA of the CDR3 is TGCGCCAGCAGCCCCCGGGACAGGGCCATCCAATGGACTGAAGCTTTCTTT. Its translation is CASSPRDRAIQWTEAFF.

The rearrangement uses TRBV5-1 and TRBJ2-3; TRBD1 agrees at 7 bases. From germline, CDR1 is SGHRS and CDR2 YFSETQ. The CDR3 runs to 15 residues. V shed 4 bases, J shed 3 bases, and the junction held 8 bases outside the gene matches. The CDR3 region has the DNA TGCGCCAGCAGCGAAGGGACAGCACAGACAGATACGCAGTATTTT. This encodes CASSEGTAQTDTQYF. Full variable domain (outside the CDR3, taken from reference TRBV5-1 and TRBJ2-3): KAGVTQTPRYLIKTRGQQVTLSCSPISGHRSVSWYQQTPGQGLQFLFEYFSETQRNKGNFPGRFSGRQFSNSRSEMNVSTLELGDSALYLCASSEGTAQTDTQYFGPGTRLTVL.

This chain links TRBV7-2 with TRBJ2-5; D not resolved. CDR3 length: 13 amino acids. Germline V lookup: CDR1 SGHTA, CDR2 FQGNSA. The V and J ends lost 6 bases and 2 bases respectively, with 10 bases between them. The CDR3 nucleotides are TGTGCCAGCAGTTTTCTATCTCAAGAGACCCAGTACTTC. Its protein is CASSFLSQETQYF.

This clone was recorded only once. This chain joins TRBV1 and TRBJ2-3; TRBD2 is the table's D call and was not checked against the DNA. TRBV1 constitutes a pseudogene. The CDR3 is 16 residues long. The chain's CDR3 is CTSSPKGAGGPNTQYF. The CDR3 region has the DNA TGCACCAGCAGCCCAAAGGGAGCGGGAGGGCCCAATACGCAGTATTTT.

The rearrangement uses TRBV25-1 and TRBJ1-1; D is possibly TRBD1 (5 bases). V dropped 8 bases and J dropped 5 bases, with 15 bases sitting between them. Germline V gene lookup returns CDR1 MGHDK and CDR2 SYGVNS. CDR3 size: 13 residues. The DNA of the CDR3 is TGTGCCAGCGGGGACCCCGAGGGGACTGAAGCTTTCTTT. Its translation is CASGDPEGTEAFF.

The gene calls are TRBV27 and TRBJ2-7, with 9 bases lining up with TRBD1. This CDR3 is 15 amino acids long. In germline, CDR1 is MNHEY, CDR2 SMNVEV (reference sequence). Trimming cost V 6 bases and J 4 bases; bases outside gene matches: 10. CDR3: CASRPPGQGGYEQYF. As DNA, the CDR3 is TGTGCCAGCAGACCTCCGGGACAGGGTGGGTACGAGCAGTACTTC.

This chain connects TRBV19 to TRBJ2-2; 7 nucleotides line up with TRBD2. V trimming: 5 bases; J trimming: 9 bases; junction bases outside the gene matches: 12. CDR3 length: 15 amino acids. The germline V gene has CDR1 LNHDA and CDR2 SQIVND (reference sequence). The DNA of the CDR3 is TGTGCCAGTAGTGTCCGGGACTATTATTCCCGGGAGCTGTTTTTT. Translated, it gives CASSVRDYYSRELFF.

This clone counts as medium-sized (0.01 to 0.1%). This chain connects TRBV6-5 to TRBJ1-1; TRBD1 aligns across 7 bases. The germline gives CDR1 MNHEY, CDR2 SVGAGI. Trimming cost V 7 bases and J 7 bases; bases outside gene matches: 9. The CDR3 length is 13 residues. DNA of the CDR3: TGTGCCAGCACTTCCCTAGGGGGCCGTGAAGCTTTCTTT. Amino acids: CASTSLGGREAFF.